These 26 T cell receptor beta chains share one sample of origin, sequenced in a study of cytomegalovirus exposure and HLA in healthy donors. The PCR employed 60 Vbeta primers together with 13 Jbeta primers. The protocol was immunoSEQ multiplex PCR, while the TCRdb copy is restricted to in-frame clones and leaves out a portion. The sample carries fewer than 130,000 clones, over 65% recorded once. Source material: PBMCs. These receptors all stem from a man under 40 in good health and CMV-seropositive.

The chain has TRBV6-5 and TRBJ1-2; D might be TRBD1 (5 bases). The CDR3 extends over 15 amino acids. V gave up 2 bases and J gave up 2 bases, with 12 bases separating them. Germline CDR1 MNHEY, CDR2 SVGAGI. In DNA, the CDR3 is TGTGCCAGCAGTTACGTAGGGGCTGGGAACTATGGCTACACCTTC. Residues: CASSYVGAGNYGYTF.

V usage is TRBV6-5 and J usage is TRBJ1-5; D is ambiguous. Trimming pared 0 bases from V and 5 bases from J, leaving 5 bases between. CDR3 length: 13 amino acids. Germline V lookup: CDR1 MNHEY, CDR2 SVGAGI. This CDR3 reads CASSYSRDQPQHF. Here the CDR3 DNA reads TGTGCCAGCAGTTACTCGAGGGATCAGCCCCAGCATTTT.

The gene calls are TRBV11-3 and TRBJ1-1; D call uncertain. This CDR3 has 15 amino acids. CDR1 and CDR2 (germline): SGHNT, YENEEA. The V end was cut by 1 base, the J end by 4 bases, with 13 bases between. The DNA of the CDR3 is TGTGCCAGCAGCTTAGCCGGTCAATCGGGCACTGAAGCTTTCTTT. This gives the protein CASSLAGQSGTEAFF.

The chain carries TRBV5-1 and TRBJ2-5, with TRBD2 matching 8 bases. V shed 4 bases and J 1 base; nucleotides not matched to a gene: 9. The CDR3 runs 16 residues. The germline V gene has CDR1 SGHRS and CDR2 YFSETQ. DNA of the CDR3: TGCGCCAGCAGCCGCGGGAGCGGGGGAACCCAAGAGACCCAGTACTTC. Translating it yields CASSRGSGGTQETQYF.

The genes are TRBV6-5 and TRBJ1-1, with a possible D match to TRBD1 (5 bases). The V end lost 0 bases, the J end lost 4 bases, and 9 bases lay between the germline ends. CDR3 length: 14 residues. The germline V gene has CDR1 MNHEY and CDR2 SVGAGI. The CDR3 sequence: CASSYSGGRTEAFF. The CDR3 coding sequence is TGTGCCAGCAGTTACTCCGGGGGTCGCACTGAAGCTTTCTTT.

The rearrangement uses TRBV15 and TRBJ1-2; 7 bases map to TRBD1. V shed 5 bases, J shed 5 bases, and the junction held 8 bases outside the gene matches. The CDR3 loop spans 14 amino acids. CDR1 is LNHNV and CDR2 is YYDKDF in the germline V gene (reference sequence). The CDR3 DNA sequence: TGTGCCACCAGCGGACAGGATTTAGGGTATGGCTACACCTTC. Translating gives CATSGQDLGYGYTF.

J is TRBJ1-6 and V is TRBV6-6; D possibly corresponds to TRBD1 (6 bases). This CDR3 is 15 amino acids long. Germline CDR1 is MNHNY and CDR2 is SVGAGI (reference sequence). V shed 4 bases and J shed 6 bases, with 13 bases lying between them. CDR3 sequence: CASSLWTVGNSPLHF. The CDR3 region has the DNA TGTGCCAGCAGTTTATGGACAGTTGGTAATTCACCCCTCCACTTT.

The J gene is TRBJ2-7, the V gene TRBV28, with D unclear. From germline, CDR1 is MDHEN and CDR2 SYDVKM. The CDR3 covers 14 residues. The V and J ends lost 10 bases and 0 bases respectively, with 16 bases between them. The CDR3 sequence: CAIGPRLLSYEQYF. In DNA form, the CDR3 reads TGTGCCATCGGTCCTCGCCTCCTCTCCTACGAGCAGTACTTC.

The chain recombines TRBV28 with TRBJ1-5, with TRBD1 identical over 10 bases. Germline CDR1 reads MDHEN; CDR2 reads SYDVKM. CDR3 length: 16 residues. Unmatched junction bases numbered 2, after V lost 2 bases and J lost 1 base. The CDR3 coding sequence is TGTGCCAGCAGTTTAAAGGGACAGGGGAGCAATCAGCCCCAGCATTTT. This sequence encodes CASSLKGQGSNQPQHF.

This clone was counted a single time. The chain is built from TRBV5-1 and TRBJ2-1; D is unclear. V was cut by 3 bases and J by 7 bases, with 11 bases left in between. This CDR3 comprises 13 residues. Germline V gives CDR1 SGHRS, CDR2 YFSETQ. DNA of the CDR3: TGCGCCAGCAGCTCCCCCTCACAGAATGAGCAGTTCTTC. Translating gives CASSSPSQNEQFF.

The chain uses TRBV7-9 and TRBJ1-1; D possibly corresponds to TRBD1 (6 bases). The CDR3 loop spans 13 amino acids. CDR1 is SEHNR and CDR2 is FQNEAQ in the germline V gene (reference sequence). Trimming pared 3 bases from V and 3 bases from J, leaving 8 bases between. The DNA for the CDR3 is TGTGCCAGCAGCTTGGGACAATACACTGAAGCTTTCTTT. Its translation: CASSLGQYTEAFF.

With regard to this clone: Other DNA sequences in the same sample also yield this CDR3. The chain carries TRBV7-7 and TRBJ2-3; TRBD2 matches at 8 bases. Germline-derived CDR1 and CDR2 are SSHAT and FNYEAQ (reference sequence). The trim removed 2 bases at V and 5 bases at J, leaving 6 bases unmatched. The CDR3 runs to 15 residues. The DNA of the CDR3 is TGTGCCAGCAGCTTAAACGGGGGGGCAGGAGATACGCAGTATTTT. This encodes CASSLNGGAGDTQYF.

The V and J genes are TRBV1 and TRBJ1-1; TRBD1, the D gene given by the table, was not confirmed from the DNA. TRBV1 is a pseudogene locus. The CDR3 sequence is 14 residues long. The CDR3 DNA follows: TGCACCAGCAGGGGACAGGGCTTGGTCCTTGAAGCTTTCTTT. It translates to CTSRGQGLVLEAFF.

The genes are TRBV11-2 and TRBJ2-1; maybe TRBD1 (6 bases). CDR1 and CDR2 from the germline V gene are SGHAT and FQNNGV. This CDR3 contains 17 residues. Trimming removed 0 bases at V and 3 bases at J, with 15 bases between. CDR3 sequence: CASSLDVDRDLYNEQFF. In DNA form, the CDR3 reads TGTGCCAGCAGCTTAGATGTGGACAGAGACCTCTACAATGAGCAGTTCTTC.

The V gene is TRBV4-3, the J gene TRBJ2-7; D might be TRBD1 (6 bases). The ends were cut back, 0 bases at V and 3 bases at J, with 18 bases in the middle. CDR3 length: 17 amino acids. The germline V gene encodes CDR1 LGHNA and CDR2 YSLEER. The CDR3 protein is CASSQDPGQRPLYEQYF. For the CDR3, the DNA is TGCGCCAGCAGCCAAGATCCCGGACAGAGACCGCTCTACGAGCAGTACTTC.

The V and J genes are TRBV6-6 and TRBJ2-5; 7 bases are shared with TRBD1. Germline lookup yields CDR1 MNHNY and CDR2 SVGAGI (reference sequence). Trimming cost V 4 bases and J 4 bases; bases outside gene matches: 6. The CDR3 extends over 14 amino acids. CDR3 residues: CASSFDRVGETQYF. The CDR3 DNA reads TGTGCCAGCAGTTTTGACAGGGTTGGAGAGACCCAGTACTTC.

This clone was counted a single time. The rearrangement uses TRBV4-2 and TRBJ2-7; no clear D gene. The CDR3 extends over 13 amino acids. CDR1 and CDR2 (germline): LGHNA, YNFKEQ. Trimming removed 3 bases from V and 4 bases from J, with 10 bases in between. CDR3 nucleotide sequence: TGTGCCAGCAGCCAGGAGTTGCAGTACGAGCAGTACTTC. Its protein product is CASSQELQYEQYF.

The CDR3 DNA reads TGTGCCTGGAGTTATAGGGACAGGCTCCAAGAGACCCAGTACTTC. It yields the protein CAWSYRDRLQETQYF. This chain links TRBV30 with TRBJ2-5; TRBD1 agrees at 8 bases. Trimming took 2 bases from V and 1 from J; bases not matched to a gene: 6. CDR1 and CDR2 from the germline V gene are GTSNPN and SVGIG (reference sequence). The CDR3 extends over 15 amino acids.

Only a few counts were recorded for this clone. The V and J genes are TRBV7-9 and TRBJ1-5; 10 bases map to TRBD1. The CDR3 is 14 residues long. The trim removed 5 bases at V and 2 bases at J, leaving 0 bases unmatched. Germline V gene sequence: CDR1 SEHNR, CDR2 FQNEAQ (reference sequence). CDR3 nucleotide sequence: TGTGCCAGCAGCGGGACAGGGGGCAATCAGCCCCAGCATTTT. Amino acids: CASSGTGGNQPQHF.

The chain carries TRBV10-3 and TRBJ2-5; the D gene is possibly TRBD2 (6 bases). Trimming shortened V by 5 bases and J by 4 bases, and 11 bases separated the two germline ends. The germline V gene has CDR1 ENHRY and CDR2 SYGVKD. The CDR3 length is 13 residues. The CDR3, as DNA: TGTGCCATCAGTTCGGGGGAACCAGAGACCCAGTACTTC. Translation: CAISSGEPETQYF.

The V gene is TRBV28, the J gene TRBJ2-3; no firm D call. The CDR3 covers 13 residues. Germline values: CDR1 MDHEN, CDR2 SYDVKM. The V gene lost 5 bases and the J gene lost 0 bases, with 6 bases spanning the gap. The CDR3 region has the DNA TGTGCCAGCAGTACGCAGAGCACAGATACGCAGTATTTT. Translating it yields CASSTQSTDTQYF.

The CDR3, as DNA: TGTGCCAGCAGCTTGGGCGGGAACTCCTACGAGCAGTACTTC. Translated: CASSLGGNSYEQYF. This chain uses TRBV5-4 with TRBJ2-7; D is perhaps TRBD2 (6 bases). CDR3 length: 14 residues. Deletions cut 0 bases from V and 0 bases from J, with 7 bases between. CDR1 and CDR2 from the germline V gene are SGHNT and YYREEE (reference sequence).

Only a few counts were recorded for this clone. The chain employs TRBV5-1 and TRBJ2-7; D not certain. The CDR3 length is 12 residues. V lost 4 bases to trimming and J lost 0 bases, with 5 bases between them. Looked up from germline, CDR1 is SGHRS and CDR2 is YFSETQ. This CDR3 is CASSESSYEQYF. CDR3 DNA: TGCGCCAGCAGCGAGAGCTCCTACGAGCAGTACTTC.

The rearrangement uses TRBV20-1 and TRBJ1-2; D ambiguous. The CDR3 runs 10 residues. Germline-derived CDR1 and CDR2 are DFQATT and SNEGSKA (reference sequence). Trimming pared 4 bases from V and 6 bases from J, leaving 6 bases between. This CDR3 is CSAKSNGYTF. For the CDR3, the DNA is TGCAGTGCTAAAAGCAATGGCTACACCTTC.

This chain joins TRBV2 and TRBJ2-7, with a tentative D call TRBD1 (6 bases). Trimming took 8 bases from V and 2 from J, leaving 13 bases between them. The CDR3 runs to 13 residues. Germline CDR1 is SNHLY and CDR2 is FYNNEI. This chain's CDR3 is CASLPGATYEQYF. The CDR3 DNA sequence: TGTGCCAGCCTCCCAGGGGCAACCTACGAGCAGTACTTC.

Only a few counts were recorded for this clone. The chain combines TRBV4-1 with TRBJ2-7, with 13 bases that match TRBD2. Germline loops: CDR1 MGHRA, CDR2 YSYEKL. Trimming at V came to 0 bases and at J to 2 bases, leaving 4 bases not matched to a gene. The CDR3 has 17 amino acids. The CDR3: CASSQEGLAGNTYEQYF. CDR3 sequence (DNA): TGCGCCAGCAGCCAAGAGGGACTAGCGGGGAACACCTACGAGCAGTACTTC.